Below, 5 T cell receptor beta chains from the same sample are listed, as sequenced in a study of cytomegalovirus exposure and HLA in healthy donors. In the PCR, 60 Vbeta and 13 Jbeta primers were used. Sequencing used immunoSEQ multiplex PCR; TCRdb keeps in-frame clones, though not all of them. This table has 200,000 to 250,000 clones, approximately 79% appearing once. Sample: PBMCs. These receptors originate from a man aged 45-65 years in good health and CMV-seronegative.

V and J are TRBV18 and TRBJ2-5; D is undetermined. V was clipped by 4 bases and J by 0 bases, with 9 bases between them. CDR3 length: 14 amino acids. Germline V gene sequence: CDR1 KGHSH, CDR2 LQKENI. Here the CDR3 reads CASSRRRDQETQYF. The DNA of the CDR3 is TGTGCCAGCTCACGACGTCGGGACCAAGAGACCCAGTACTTC.

V usage is TRBV9 and J usage is TRBJ2-3; 9 nucleotides line up with TRBD2. V was clipped by 4 bases and J by 2 bases; unmatched bases: 8. Germline V gene data show CDR1 as SGDLS and CDR2 as YYNGEE. The CDR3 consists of 16 residues. Written as DNA, the CDR3 is TGTGCCAGCAGCCCAACCCTAGCGGGGACCACAGATACGCAGTATTTT. Translating it yields CASSPTLAGTTDTQYF.

V gene TRBV18 combines with J gene TRBJ2-1, with a weak D call TRBD2 (5 bases). V dropped 3 bases and J dropped 1 base, with 13 bases sitting between them. CDR3 length: 16 residues. CDR1 and CDR2 (germline): KGHSH, LQKENI. Written as DNA, the CDR3 is TGTGCCAGCTCACCCACTAGAATTCGGTCCTACAATGAGCAGTTCTTC. The encoded protein is CASSPTRIRSYNEQFF.

In nucleotides, the CDR3 is TGTGCCAGCAGCCGGAACAGGGAGGGCACTGAAGCTTTCTTT. This codes for CASSRNREGTEAFF. The chain joins TRBV6-5 to TRBJ1-1, with a weak D call TRBD1 (6 bases). V lost 6 bases to trimming and J lost 4 bases, with 15 bases between them. The CDR3 extends over 14 amino acids. Germline V gene lookup returns CDR1 MNHEY and CDR2 SVGAGI.

This sequence joins TRBV27 and TRBJ2-5, with 7 bases that match TRBD1. This CDR3 is built from 15 residues. Losses at the gene ends were 2 bases for V and 2 bases for J; bases not matched to a gene: 5. The V gene's germline CDR1 is MNHEY and CDR2 SMNVEV (reference sequence). This CDR3 reads CASSLPGQQQETQYF. CDR3 coding DNA: TGTGCCAGCAGTTTACCGGGACAGCAGCAAGAGACCCAGTACTTC.